This T cell receptor beta chain was captured in a study of cytomegalovirus exposure and HLA in healthy donors. Healthy bone marrow donors formed the donor group. With 60 Vbeta and 13 Jbeta primers, the PCR was carried out. Assay used: immunoSEQ multiplex PCR; TCRdb lists only in-frame clones, some missing. The table lists 120,000 to 150,000 clones, roughly a tenth of them singletons. The CDR3 covers 17 residues. Trimming cost V 1 base and J 2 bases; bases outside gene matches: 9. Per germline, CDR1 GTSNPN and CDR2 SVGIG (reference sequence). The chain employs TRBV30 and TRBJ2-5; 11 bases are shared with TRBD2. Sequencing was performed on PBMCs. The clonotype comes from a male donor in good health and CMV-seronegative. CDR3 in amino acids: CAWSAGSGRGEQETQYF. CDR3 sequence (DNA): TGTGCCTGGAGTGCAGGTAGCGGGAGGGGTGAACAAGAGACCCAGTACTTC.